The TCR beta chain under discussion was sequenced for a study of T cells in women clearing cervical HPV infection. About the research overall: Case blood was drawn when the lesion was first found; control blood after infection became undetectable.

According to its frequency, this clone is medium-sized. Its target is not known. The missing CDR3 end, 3 residues past where the read stops, is filled in from the germline J gene. Sequenced by immunoSEQ multiplex PCR; TCRdb stores in-frame clones only, minus some. Its table lists about 39,000 clones. Overall study findings and caveats: Repertoire richness, not evenness, was significantly elevated in CIN3+ cases versus controls. Each sample's T-cell count was unknown, possibly confounding richness.

Germline V CDR1 and CDR2: LGHNA, YNFKEQ. The CDR3 extends over 17 amino acids. With 1 base clipped from V and 4 bases from J, the junction kept 5 bases outside the gene matches. MY09/MY11 PCR detected cervical HPV DNA; dot-blot assigned genotypes. The genes are TRBV4-2 and TRBJ2-5, with 14 nucleotides matching TRBD2. The clonotype was recovered from a woman between 18 and 70 years old with a cervical HPV16 infection that either progressed to CIN3+ or cleared (not recorded which). Sequencing was done on a sample of blood buffy coat. The sequenced part of the CDR3 DNA is TGTGCCAGCAGCCAAGGACTAGCGGGGGGGCTAGCAGAGACC. Translation: CASSQGLAGGLAET. The whole CDR3 sequence is CASSQGLAGGLAETQYF.